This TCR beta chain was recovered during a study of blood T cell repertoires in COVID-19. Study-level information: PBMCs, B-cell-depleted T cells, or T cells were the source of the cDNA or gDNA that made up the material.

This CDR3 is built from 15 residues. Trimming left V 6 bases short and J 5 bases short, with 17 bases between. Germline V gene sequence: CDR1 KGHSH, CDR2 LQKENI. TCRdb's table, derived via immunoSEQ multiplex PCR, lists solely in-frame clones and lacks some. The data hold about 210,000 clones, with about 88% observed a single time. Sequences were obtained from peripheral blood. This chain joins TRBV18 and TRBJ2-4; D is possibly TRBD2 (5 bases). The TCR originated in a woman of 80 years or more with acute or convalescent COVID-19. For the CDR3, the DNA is TGTGCCAGCTCCCTCTTTGGGAGTTACCAAAACATTCAGTACTTC. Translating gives CASSLFGSYQNIQYF.